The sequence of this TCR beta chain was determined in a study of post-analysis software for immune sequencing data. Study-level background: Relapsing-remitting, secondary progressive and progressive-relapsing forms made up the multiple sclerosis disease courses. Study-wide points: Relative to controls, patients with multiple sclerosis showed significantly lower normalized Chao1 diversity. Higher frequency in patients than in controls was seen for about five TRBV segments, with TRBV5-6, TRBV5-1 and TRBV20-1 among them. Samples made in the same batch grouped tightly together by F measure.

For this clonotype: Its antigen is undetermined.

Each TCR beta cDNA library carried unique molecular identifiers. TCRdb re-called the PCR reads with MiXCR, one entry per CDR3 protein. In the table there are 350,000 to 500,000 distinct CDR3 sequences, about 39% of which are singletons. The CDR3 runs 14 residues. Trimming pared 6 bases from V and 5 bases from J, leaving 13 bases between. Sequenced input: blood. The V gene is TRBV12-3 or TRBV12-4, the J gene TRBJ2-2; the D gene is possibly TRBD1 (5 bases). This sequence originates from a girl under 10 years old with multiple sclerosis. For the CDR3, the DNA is TGTGCCAGCAGAGGACACTCCCTGACCGGGGAGCTGTTTTTT. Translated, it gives CASRGHSLTGELFF.